Below are 17 T cell receptor beta chains sequenced from a single sample in a study of kidney transplant recipient with SARS-CoV-2 infection. TCRdb reprocessed the reads with MiXCR, giving one entry per CDR3 protein. The sample includes roughly 250,000 distinct CDR3 sequences, more than 25% of them seen just once. The sequences come from a blood sample, collected at baseline and on roughly day 110 from a kidney transplant recipient. The source is a young adult male patient who had COVID-19 and was a kidney transplant recipient. These T cells may partly come from the graft donor.

A note on this clonotype: A much larger clone lies one base from this, so it may be a read error. This chain uses TRBV12-3 or TRBV12-4 with TRBJ2-2; D may be TRBD2 (5 bases). This CDR3 spans 15 amino acids. CDR3 nucleotide sequence: TGTGCCAGCAGTTTATGGTCTGTTTCCACCGGGGAGCCGTTTTTT. Translating it yields CASSLWSVSTGEPFF.

This clonotype was observed at least ten times. This chain uses TRBV6-8 with TRBJ1-2; D ambiguous. The germline gives CDR1 MNHGY, CDR2 SAAAGT. The CDR3 is made up of 17 amino acids. The ends were cut back, 5 bases at V and 4 bases at J, with 23 bases in the middle. The CDR3 bases are TGTGCCAGCAGTGATCGCAAACGCTCTAGAAAGACCTATGGCTACACCTTC. It yields the protein CASSDRKRSRKTYGYTF.

This clonotype came up many times. V usage is TRBV28 and J usage is TRBJ1-6; weak D call: TRBD1 (5 bases). The CDR3 runs to 15 residues. The V end lost 2 bases, the J end lost 7 bases, and 12 bases lay between the germline ends. CDR1 and CDR2 from the germline V gene are MDHEN and SYDVKM. CDR3 DNA sequence: TGTGCCAGCAGTTTAGCCGGGACGGTAAATTCACCCCTCCACTTT. It yields the protein CASSLAGTVNSPLHF.

This clonotype has at least ten counts. The chain uses TRBV7-7 and TRBJ1-2; the D is unclear. This CDR3 is 17 amino acids long. Per germline, CDR1 SSHAT and CDR2 FNYEAQ (reference sequence). The V end was cut by 5 bases, the J end by 4 bases, with 23 bases between. The CDR3 sequence: CASSRSTKCRKTYGYTF. The CDR3, as DNA: TGTGCCAGCAGCCGATCGACTAAGTGCCGAAAGACCTATGGCTACACCTTC.

A few counts support this clonotype. The J gene is TRBJ2-1, the V gene TRBV20-1, with D perhaps given as TRBD1 or TRBD2 (5 bases each). In germline, CDR1 is DFQATT, CDR2 SNEGSKA (reference sequence). Between the trimmed V and J ends, which lost 1 base and 2 bases, there was a span of 15 bases. The CDR3 contains 16 residues. The CDR3 DNA is TGCAGTGCTAGAGTATACCGGGACGGAGCCTACAATGAGCAGTTCTTC. Encoded protein: CSARVYRDGAYNEQFF.

This clonotype was observed many times. The chain uses TRBV6-1 and TRBJ1-2; no clear D gene. CDR3 size: 17 residues. Germline V gene data show CDR1 as MNHNS and CDR2 as SASEGT. Deletions cut 5 bases from V and 4 bases from J, with 23 bases between. CDR3 sequence: CASSPAAECRKTYGYTF. The DNA for the CDR3 is TGTGCCAGCAGTCCAGCAGCGGAATGTAGAAAGACCTATGGCTACACCTTC.

Comments on this clonotype: This could be a read error, since a much larger clone is one nucleotide away. The chain has TRBV4-2 and TRBJ2-5, with 10 bases matching TRBD2. This CDR3 comprises 19 residues. Germline values: CDR1 LGHNA, CDR2 YNFKEQ. The CDR3 DNA is TGTGCCGGCAGCCAAGATGGAGGATGGCTAGCGGGGGAACAAGAGACCCAGTACTTC. Its translation is CAGSQDGGWLAGEQETQYF.

This clonotype was detected ten times or more. The rearrangement links TRBV6-9 to TRBJ1-2; D remains ambiguous. The CDR3 is 17 residues long. The germline gives CDR1 MNHGY, CDR2 SVAAGI. V gave up 5 bases and J gave up 4 bases, with 23 bases separating them. The DNA for the CDR3 is TGTGCCAGCAGTCTATCCTTGCCTTACGGAAAGACCTATGGCTACACCTTC. As protein: CASSLSLPYGKTYGYTF.

This clonotype was seen a handful of times. The chain carries TRBV5-1 and TRBJ2-3; D is unresolved. The CDR3 is made up of 14 amino acids. Looked up from germline, CDR1 is SGHRS and CDR2 is YFSETQ. V lost 1 base, J lost 2 bases, and 8 bases lay in between. The CDR3 bases are TGCGCCAGCAGCTTGTCAGCGACCACAGATACGCAGTATTTT. Its protein is CASSLSATTDTQYF. Combining the CDR3 with reference TRBV5-1 and TRBJ2-3 gives the whole variable domain KAGVTQTPRYLIKTRGQQVTLSCSPISGHRSVSWYQQTPGQGLQFLFEYFSETQRNKGNFPGRFSGRQFSNSRSEMNVSTLELGDSALYLCASSLSATTDTQYFGPGTRLTVL.

Concerning this clonotype itself: A much larger clone differs from this one at a single base, so this may be a read error. The J gene is TRBJ1-6, the V gene TRBV19; D is ambiguous. CDR3 length: 13 residues. CDR1 and CDR2 (germline): LNHDA, SQIVND (reference sequence). CDR3 sequence: CVSVGTTNSPLHF. The CDR3 DNA is TGTGTCAGCGTGGGTACGACTAATTCACCCCTCCACTTT.

To note about this clonotype: This clone may be a read error of a much larger clone one base away. The V call is TRBV11-2, the J call TRBJ2-7, with 8 bases aligning to TRBD1. The germline V gene encodes CDR1 SGHAT and CDR2 FQNNGV. The length of the CDR3 is 17 residues. The DNA of the CDR3 is TGTGCCAGCAGCTTAGGCCCGCCCAGGGGGCAAGCGTACGGGCAGTACTTC. As protein: CASSLGPPRGQAYGQYF. The whole variable domain, remainder taken from reference TRBV11-2 and TRBJ2-7, is EAGVAQSPRYKIIEKRQSVAFWCNPISGHATLYWYQQILGQGPKLLIQFQNNGVVDDSQLPKDRFSAERLKGVDSTLKIQPAKLEDSAVYLCASSLGPPRGQAYGQYFGPGTRLTVT.

This clonotype has a count of ten or more. V usage is TRBV19 and J usage is TRBJ1-5; the D gene is possibly TRBD1 (5 bases). Per germline, CDR1 LNHDA and CDR2 SQIVND (reference sequence). The V end lost 4 bases, the J end lost 1 base, and 17 bases lay between the germline ends. This CDR3 is 17 amino acids long. CDR3 protein: CASSRRQGKLSNQPQHF. As DNA, the CDR3 is TGTGCCAGTAGTAGACGCCAGGGAAAATTAAGCAATCAGCCCCAGCATTTT. The full variable domain, rest sourced from reference TRBV19 and TRBJ1-5, is DGGITQSPKYLFRKEGQNVTLSCEQNLNHDAMYWYRQDPGQGLRLIYYSQIVNDFQKGDIAEGYSVSREKKESFPLTVTSAQKNPTAFYLCASSRRQGKLSNQPQHFGDGTRLSIL.

Regarding this clonotype: A clone one base away is much larger, so this may be a read error. This chain joins TRBV7-6 and TRBJ2-3, with 11 bases identical to TRBD2. V gave up 5 bases and J gave up 10 bases; unmatched junction bases: 20. The germline gives CDR1 SGHVS, CDR2 FNYEAQ. The CDR3 runs to 18 residues. The CDR3 region is CASSQPLGSGRAFGAQYF. CDR3 nucleotides: TGTGCCAGCAGCCAACCTTTGGGTAGCGGGAGGGCCTTCGGTGCGCAGTATTTT. Based on the CDR3 plus reference TRBV7-6 and TRBJ2-3, the full variable domain is GAGVSQSPRYKVTKRGQDVALRCDPISGHVSLYWYRQALGQGPEFLTYFNYEAQQDKSGLPNDRFSAERPEGSISTLTIQRTEQRDSAMYRCASSQPLGSGRAFGAQYFGPGTRLTVL.

The chain recombines TRBV6-1 with TRBJ1-1; D gene uncertain. Germline lookup yields CDR1 MNHNS and CDR2 SASEGT. V lost 6 bases and J lost 0, with 26 bases in between. CDR3 length: 19 residues. The CDR3 loop reads CASSDSVLDGSLMNTEAFF. The CDR3 DNA follows: TGTGCCAGCAGCGATTCCGTCTTGGACGGGTCTCTAATGAACACTGAAGCTTTCTTT.

This clonotype was observed many times. Germline and junction disagree at one end, which may indicate a read error. J is TRBJ2-7 and V is TRBV5-1, with D maybe TRBD1 (5 bases). This CDR3 comprises 15 residues. Germline loops: CDR1 SGHRS, CDR2 YFSETQ. The CDR3 reads CASSKFSGFSNEQYF. Written as DNA, the CDR3 is TGCGCCAGCAGCAAATTCTCAGGGTTCTCCAACGAGCAGTACTTC.

This clonotype has at least ten counts. J is TRBJ1-1 and V is TRBV6-5, with a possible D match to TRBD1 (5 bases). V dropped 0 bases and J dropped 8 bases, with 13 bases sitting between them. Germline assignment: CDR1 MNHEY and CDR2 SVGAGI. This CDR3 is 14 amino acids long. CDR3 sequence reads: CASSYSSTVSEAFF. In DNA, the CDR3 is TGTGCCAGCAGTTACTCGTCGACAGTCTCCGAAGCTTTCTTT.

The table lists this clonotype with many counts. The chain couples TRBV6-6 to TRBJ2-7; 9 bases fit TRBD2. Germline CDR1 MNHNY, CDR2 SVGAGI (reference sequence). CDR3 size: 14 residues. V was clipped by 8 bases and J by 6 bases; unmatched bases: 11. CDR3 region: CASSLGREGTEQYF. The CDR3, as DNA: TGTGCCAGCTCCCTTGGGCGGGAGGGAACCGAGCAGTACTTC.